The 9 T cell receptor beta chains below all came from one sample that was sequenced in a study of CD8+ T cells in alopecia areata. Sequencing templates came from extracted RNA that was reverse transcribed into cDNA. Profiled with immunoSEQ multiplex PCR; TCRdb holds only in-frame clones, not every one. The data hold 30,000 to 35,000 clones, with roughly 53% observed a single time. The sequencing input was NKG2D-high CD8+ T cells sorted from blood. The receptors shown here come from a human donor with alopecia areata.

The table lists this clone with a few counts. The rearrangement joins TRBV7-9 to TRBJ2-7; no definite D call. The CDR3 has 12 amino acids. From germline, CDR1 is SEHNR and CDR2 FQNEAQ (reference sequence). The ends were cut back, 3 bases at V and 4 bases at J, with 7 bases in the middle. The CDR3 protein is CASSFAVYEQYF. The CDR3 DNA sequence: TGTGCCAGCAGCTTTGCGGTATACGAGCAGTACTTC.

The gene calls are TRBV29-1 and TRBJ2-1; D call uncertain. V was trimmed by 2 bases and J by 9 bases, leaving 14 bases between them. The CDR3 covers 13 residues. The germline V gene encodes CDR1 SQVTM and CDR2 ANQGSEA. CDR3 bases: TGCAGCGTTGAACCCCGTCGGACCAGTGAGCAGTTCTTC. Translation: CSVEPRRTSEQFF.

This sequence joins TRBV30 and TRBJ1-5; D is perhaps TRBD1 (5 bases). Looked up from germline, CDR1 is GTSNPN and CDR2 is SVGIG (reference sequence). This CDR3 is 13 amino acids long. The CDR3 DNA follows: TGTGCTGCGACCCAGGGCGGTAATCAGCCCCAGCATTTT. Encoded protein: CAATQGGNQPQHF.

This clone occurred a few times. This chain links TRBV7-2 with TRBJ2-3; no reliable D call. The V end lost 0 bases, the J end lost 1 base, and 8 bases lay between the germline ends. The CDR3 totals 15 residues. The germline V gene encodes CDR1 SGHTA and CDR2 FQGNSA. The CDR3 spells CASSLALSGTDTQYF. DNA of the CDR3: TGTGCCAGCAGCTTAGCGCTTAGTGGCACAGATACGCAGTATTTT.

The V gene is TRBV27, the J gene TRBJ2-7; D not resolved. CDR3 length: 13 residues. CDR1 is MNHEY and CDR2 is SMNVEV in the germline V gene (reference sequence). The V end was cut by 0 bases, the J end by 5 bases, with 8 bases between. CDR3 sequence: CASSLSEGNEQYF. The CDR3 nucleotides are TGTGCCAGCAGTTTATCGGAAGGGAACGAGCAGTACTTC.

V and J are TRBV7-9 and TRBJ2-3, with D maybe TRBD2 (6 bases). V lost 3 bases to trimming and J lost 4 bases, with 11 bases between them. Germline-derived CDR1 and CDR2 are SEHNR and FQNEAQ (reference sequence). The CDR3 runs to 14 residues. The CDR3 reads CASSLGGGPDTQYF. The CDR3, as DNA: TGTGCCAGCAGCTTGGGGGGTGGGCCAGATACGCAGTATTTT.

CDR3 DNA sequence: TGCAGCGCCTGGACAGGGGAGAGGAACACCGGGGAGCTGTTTTTT. Amino acids: CSAWTGERNTGELFF. The V and J genes are TRBV29-1 and TRBJ2-2; 9 nucleotides line up with TRBD1. Per germline, CDR1 SQVTM and CDR2 ANQGSEA. The ends lost 7 bases at V and 1 base at J; junction bases unmatched: 7. The CDR3 sequence is 15 residues long.

This sequence joins TRBV6-6 and TRBJ1-2; D not certain. CDR1 and CDR2 (germline): MNHNY, SVGAGI (reference sequence). The CDR3 contains 11 residues. Trimming stripped 8 bases from V and 5 bases from J, with 9 bases between. CDR3 coding DNA: TGTGCCAGCGCTGAAAGATATGGCTACACCTTC. This gives the protein CASAERYGYTF.

The chain employs TRBV7-9 and TRBJ2-7, with no clear D. Germline CDR1 and CDR2: SEHNR and FQNEAQ (reference sequence). V shed 2 bases and J shed 0 bases, with 8 bases lying between them. The length of the CDR3 is 14 residues. The CDR3 here is CASSLYTSSYEQYF. The CDR3 DNA reads TGTGCCAGCAGCTTATATACGTCCTCCTACGAGCAGTACTTC.